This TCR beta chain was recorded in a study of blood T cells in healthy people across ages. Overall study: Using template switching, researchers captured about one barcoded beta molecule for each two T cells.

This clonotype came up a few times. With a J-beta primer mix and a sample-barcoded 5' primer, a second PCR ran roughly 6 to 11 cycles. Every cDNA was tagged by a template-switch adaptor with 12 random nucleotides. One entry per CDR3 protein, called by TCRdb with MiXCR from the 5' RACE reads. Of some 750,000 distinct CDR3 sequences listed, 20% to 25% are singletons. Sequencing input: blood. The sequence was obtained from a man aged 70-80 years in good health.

As DNA, the CDR3 is TGCAGTGCTAGGGAACTAGCGGGGGGAAACAATGAGCAGTTCTTC. This encodes CSARELAGGNNEQFF. The genes are TRBV20-1 and TRBJ2-1; 12 nucleotides line up with TRBD2. The CDR3 has 15 residues. Germline assignment: CDR1 DFQATT and CDR2 SNEGSKA (reference sequence). The J segment lost 5 bases and the V segment lost 3 bases, leaving 5 bases of the junction unmatched.